This TCR beta chain was obtained from a study of cytomegalovirus exposure and HLA in healthy donors. Regarding this clone: Its cognate antigen is unknown.

Study results and caveats: Whilst most TCR sequences proved rare, a subset of public TCRs occurred across many donors. The study designated roughly 150 TCR beta chains cytomegalovirus-associated.

Profiling relied on immunoSEQ multiplex PCR, and the TCRdb table lists in-frame clones only, not all of them. The data hold about 200,000 clones, with over 75% observed a single time. Separate from the roughly 700-subject first cohort was the roughly 120-subject validation cohort, to which the donors belonged. CDR1 and CDR2 (germline): MNHEY, SMNVEV (reference sequence). This CDR3 comprises 17 residues. V gave up 2 bases and J gave up 0 bases; unmatched junction bases: 6. The sequenced sample was PBMCs. The clonotype originates from a young woman in good health and CMV-seropositive. J is TRBJ2-1 and V is TRBV27; 8 bases map to TRBD2. CDR3 region: CASSLSAGGVSYNEQFF. DNA of the CDR3: TGTGCCAGCAGTTTAAGTGCGGGAGGTGTCTCCTACAATGAGCAGTTCTTC.